The rows below give T cell receptor beta chains drawn from one sample of a study of cytomegalovirus exposure and HLA in healthy donors. Sequencing used immunoSEQ multiplex PCR; TCRdb keeps in-frame clones, though not all of them. Here the sample spans under 150,000 clones, 82% being singletons. Sequenced sample: PBMCs. The receptors stem from a boy aged 5-17 years in good health and CMV-seronegative. CDR3s include the opening cysteine and the closing phenylalanine or tryptophan. The D gene is left open where the match is weak. Rows may omit the clone size; those that give it use once, few, many or a size class.

J: TRBJ2-6; V: TRBV14; size: .; D: TRBD2; DNA: TGTGCCAGCAGCGGACGGGGGGTTGGGGCCAACGTCCTGACTTTC; CDR3: CASSGRGVGANVLTF
J: TRBJ2-1; V: TRBV19; size: .; D: TRBD1; DNA: TGTGCCACTACCGACAGGGATCATGAGCAGTTCTTC; CDR3: CATTDRDHEQFF
J: TRBJ2-7; V: TRBV5-4; size: .; D: TRBD2; DNA: TGTGCCAGCAGCTTGTCTCCCAGCGGGGCCTACGAGCAGTACTTC; CDR3: CASSLSPSGAYEQYF
J: TRBJ2-7; V: TRBV4-1; size: .; D: .; DNA: TGCGCCAGCAGCCAAGATTTCCGGCTAGCCCGGAGCTCCTACGAGCAGCACTTC; CDR3: CASSQDFRLARSSYEQHF
J: TRBJ2-6; V: TRBV30; size: .; D: .; DNA: TGTGCCGGGGCCGTGGCTGGGGCCAACGTCCTGACTTTC; CDR3: CAGAVAGANVLTF
J: TRBJ2-5; V: TRBV9; size: .; D: TRBD1; DNA: TGTGCCAGCAGCGCCCGGACAGGGGGCGAAGAGACCCAGTACTTC; CDR3: CASSARTGGEETQYF
J: TRBJ1-1; V: TRBV13; size: .; D: TRBD1; DNA: TGTGCCAGCAGCCCGAAGATGGGGGGACAGCAGAACACTGAAGCTTTCTTT; CDR3: CASSPKMGGQQNTEAFF
J: TRBJ2-7; V: TRBV7-9; size: .; D: .; DNA: TGTGCCAGCAGCCGCAGGCACTCCTACGAGCAGTACTTC; CDR3: CASSRRHSYEQYF
J: TRBJ2-7; V: TRBV5-8; size: .; D: TRBD1; DNA: TGTGCCAGCAGCTTGGAGGGGGCCGCTCACGAGCAGTACTTC; CDR3: CASSLEGAAHEQYF
J: TRBJ1-2; V: TRBV29-1; size: .; D: .; DNA: TGCAGCGTTCTCCACAGAGCCTATGGCTACACCTTC; CDR3: CSVLHRAYGYTF
J: TRBJ2-3; V: TRBV4-3; size: .; D: .; DNA: TGCGCCAGCAGCCCCTACTCCGCAGATACGCAGTATTTT; CDR3: CASSPYSADTQYF
J: TRBJ1-1; V: TRBV6-5; size: .; D: .; DNA: TGTGCCAGCAGCCTCAGGGCGCGTCATTTTGAAGCTTTCTTT; CDR3: CASSLRARHFEAFF
J: TRBJ2-2; V: TRBV6-6; size: once; D: .; DNA: TGTGCCAGCAACGGGGCTGGGGGCCGGGACGGGGAGCTGTTTTTT; CDR3: CASNGAGGRDGELFF
J: TRBJ2-1; V: TRBV7-2; size: .; D: .; DNA: TGTGCCAGCAGCCCCCGCCGGGGTGAGCAGTTCTTC; CDR3: CASSPRRGEQFF
J: TRBJ2-7; V: TRBV2; size: .; D: TRBD2; DNA: TGTGCCAGCAGTGATGAAAGCGGGAGGGCTTCCTACGAGCAGTACTTC; CDR3: CASSDESGRASYEQYF
J: TRBJ2-5; V: TRBV5-1; size: few; D: .; DNA: TGCGCCAGCAGCTTGGGGACTTCCCAAGAGACCCAGTACTTC; CDR3: CASSLGTSQETQYF
J: TRBJ2-1; V: TRBV6-1; size: .; D: TRBD2; DNA: TGTGCCAGTCCCGAAGCGGGAACTGTAAATGAGCAGTTCTTC; CDR3: CASPEAGTVNEQFF
J: TRBJ2-1; V: TRBV4-1; size: .; D: TRBD2; DNA: TGCGCCAGCAGCCAAGTTCTAGCGGGAGACAATGAGCAGTTCTTC; CDR3: CASSQVLAGDNEQFF
J: TRBJ2-1; V: TRBV7-2; size: .; D: .; DNA: TGTGCCAGCAGCCGGAACGCAGGCTTCAACAATGAGCAGTTCTTC; CDR3: CASSRNAGFNNEQFF
J: TRBJ1-4; V: TRBV15; size: .; D: TRBD1; DNA: TGTGCCACCAGCGCTTCCGGGACAGGGGTTGAAAAACTGTTTTTT; CDR3: CATSASGTGVEKLFF
J: TRBJ1-1; V: TRBV4-1; size: .; D: .; DNA: TGCGCCAGCAGCCCGCAGGACATGAACACTGAAGCTTTCTTT; CDR3: CASSPQDMNTEAFF
J: TRBJ2-7; V: TRBV19; size: .; D: .; DNA: TGTGCCGCAGGGGAAGGGCGCGAGCAGTACTTC; CDR3: CAAGEGREQYF
J: TRBJ2-4; V: TRBV4-3; size: .; D: TRBD2; DNA: TGCGCCAGCAGCCAAGAGACTAGCGGGGTGGGGGACATTCAGTACTTC; CDR3: CASSQETSGVGDIQYF
J: TRBJ2-1; V: TRBV11-2; size: .; D: TRBD2; DNA: TGTGCCAGCAGCTTAGCGGTCCCAGCGGGAGTACCCGAGCAGTTCTTC; CDR3: CASSLAVPAGVPEQFF
J: TRBJ2-2; V: TRBV7-2; size: .; D: TRBD1; DNA: TGTGCCAGCAGCTTTACAGGGGGCACCGGGGAGCTGTTTTTT; CDR3: CASSFTGGTGELFF
J: TRBJ2-1; V: TRBV6-4; size: .; D: TRBD2; DNA: TGTGCCAGCAGCCATAGCGGGAGGATGGGGAATGAGCAGTTCTTC; CDR3: CASSHSGRMGNEQFF
J: TRBJ1-5; V: TRBV2; size: .; D: .; DNA: TGTGCCAGCAAGGGGGGGCCCCTCAATCAGCCCCAGCATTTT; CDR3: CASKGGPLNQPQHF
J: TRBJ2-1; V: TRBV5-1; size: .; D: TRBD1; DNA: TGCGCCAGCAGCTCCCCGGGACAGTCCTTCAATGAGCAGTTCTTC; CDR3: CASSSPGQSFNEQFF
J: TRBJ2-5; V: TRBV19; size: .; D: TRBD2; DNA: TGTGCCAGTAGAGGGGTCGGGAGGGCCGGGGAGACCCAGTACTTC; CDR3: CASRGVGRAGETQYF
J: TRBJ2-7; V: TRBV6-1; size: .; D: .; DNA: TGTGCCAGCAGTGAGGGCGACCTGCTCCCCCGCCACGAGCAGTACTTC; CDR3: CASSEGDLLPRHEQYF
J: TRBJ2-5; V: TRBV11-2; size: .; D: .; DNA: TGTGCCAGCAGCTTACCCGTCGAGCAAGAGACCCAGTACTTC; CDR3: CASSLPVEQETQYF
J: TRBJ2-1; V: TRBV28; size: few; D: .; DNA: TGTGCCAGCTCAGGTATCAATGAGCAGTTCTTC; CDR3: CASSGINEQFF
J: TRBJ2-5; V: TRBV25-1; size: .; D: TRBD2; DNA: TGTGCCAGCAGTGATCGGACTAGCGGGAGAAATGAAGAGACCCAGTACTTC; CDR3: CASSDRTSGRNEETQYF
J: TRBJ2-1; V: TRBV7-2; size: .; D: .; DNA: TGTGCCAGCAGTCCTTCGGGGTACTCCTACAATGAGCAGTTCTTC; CDR3: CASSPSGYSYNEQFF
J: TRBJ1-5; V: TRBV4-1; size: .; D: TRBD1; DNA: TGCGCCAGCAGCCCCACAAGCCTCTTCGGGACAGGGGGCGTTCAGCCCCAGCATTTT; CDR3: CASSPTSLFGTGGVQPQHF
J: TRBJ1-1; V: TRBV2; size: .; D: TRBD1; DNA: TGTGCCAGCGATTGGACAGGGGAGGGAAACACTGAAGCTTTCTTT; CDR3: CASDWTGEGNTEAFF
J: TRBJ2-1; V: TRBV6-5; size: once; D: TRBD2; DNA: TGTGCCAGCAGTTACCTTGCTAGCGGGAGGAATGAGCAGTTCTTC; CDR3: CASSYLASGRNEQFF
J: TRBJ1-1; V: TRBV5-6; size: .; D: .; DNA: TGTGCCAGCAGCCCGGGTATGAACACTGAAGCTTTCTTT; CDR3: CASSPGMNTEAFF
J: TRBJ1-2; V: TRBV5-6; size: .; D: .; DNA: TGTGCCAGCAGCTTGGGCGATACTTACTATAACTATGGCTACACCTTC; CDR3: CASSLGDTYYNYGYTF
J: TRBJ1-2; V: TRBV30; size: .; D: .; DNA: TGTGCCTGGAGTCATCAGGGGAACTATGGCTACACCTTC; CDR3: CAWSHQGNYGYTF
J: TRBJ2-3; V: TRBV6-1; size: .; D: TRBD2; DNA: TGTGCCAGCAGTGGGGGACTAGCGGGGTCAGATACGCAGTATTTT; CDR3: CASSGGLAGSDTQYF
J: TRBJ2-7; V: TRBV30; size: .; D: .; DNA: TGTGCCTGGAGTGAAGGAGGGAGCTCTTCCTACGAGCAGTACTTC; CDR3: CAWSEGGSSSYEQYF
J: TRBJ1-3; V: TRBV9; size: .; D: TRBD1; DNA: TGTGCCAGCAGCGCCCGACAGGGGGCATTTGGAAACACCATATATTTT; CDR3: CASSARQGAFGNTIYF
J: TRBJ1-4; V: TRBV30; size: .; D: .; DNA: TGTGCCTGGAGTCCATCCCGGGGGGCAACTAATGAAAAACTGTTTTTT; CDR3: CAWSPSRGATNEKLFF
J: TRBJ2-1; V: TRBV7-8; size: .; D: .; DNA: TGTGCCAGCAGCTTAGGAGGCAGGGGAATGAATGAGCAGTTCTTC; CDR3: CASSLGGRGMNEQFF
J: TRBJ1-5; V: TRBV11-2; size: .; D: .; DNA: TGTGCCAGCAGCACGGGTTTCAATCAGCCCCAGCATTTT; CDR3: CASSTGFNQPQHF
J: TRBJ2-3; V: TRBV30; size: .; D: TRBD2; DNA: TGTGCCTGGACCCCGGGGGGCTGGCGGGAGGCAGATACGCAGTATTTT; CDR3: CAWTPGGWREADTQYF
J: TRBJ1-2; V: TRBV19; size: .; D: TRBD1; DNA: TGTGCCAGTAGCGGAAAGGACAGGGAGATTGATGGCTACACCTTC; CDR3: CASSGKDREIDGYTF
J: TRBJ2-7; V: TRBV4-3; size: .; D: .; DNA: TGCGCCAGCAGCCAAGATCGGGTCTCCTACGAGCAGTACTTC; CDR3: CASSQDRVSYEQYF
J: TRBJ1-5; V: TRBV7-2; size: .; D: .; DNA: TGTGCCAGCAGCCCTGGCCCCACCCAGCCCCAGCATTTT; CDR3: CASSPGPTQPQHF
J: TRBJ2-7; V: TRBV13; size: .; D: TRBD1; DNA: TGTGCCAGCAGTGGACAGGGCGCCTACGAGCAGTACTTC; CDR3: CASSGQGAYEQYF
J: TRBJ2-3; V: TRBV7-2; size: once; D: TRBD2; DNA: TGTGCCAGCAGCTTAGTTCCTAGCGGGATCGCAGATACGCAGTATTTT; CDR3: CASSLVPSGIADTQYF
J: TRBJ2-1; V: TRBV19; size: .; D: TRBD2; DNA: TGTGCCAGTTCTGCTAGCGGGAGAGGTGAGCAGTTCTTC; CDR3: CASSASGRGEQFF
J: TRBJ2-7; V: TRBV30; size: .; D: TRBD2; DNA: TGTGCCTGGAGTGTACAGACGGGAGGGCCCTACGAGCAGTACTTC; CDR3: CAWSVQTGGPYEQYF
J: TRBJ1-3; V: TRBV19; size: .; D: .; DNA: TGTGCCAGTAGGCTAACAGGCCTCTCTGGAAACACCATATATTTT; CDR3: CASRLTGLSGNTIYF
J: TRBJ2-7; V: TRBV7-2; size: .; D: TRBD2; DNA: TGTGCCAGCAGCCGACCCGGGGAGGGCCACGAGCAGTACTTC; CDR3: CASSRPGEGHEQYF
J: TRBJ1-1; V: TRBV19; size: once; D: .; DNA: TGTGCCAGTAGTATGCGACAGTCGAACACTGAAGCTTTCTTT; CDR3: CASSMRQSNTEAFF
J: TRBJ2-7; V: TRBV5-6; size: once; D: .; DNA: TGTGCCAGCAGCCGTAGACGGGGGGCGATGGGCGAGCAGTACTTC; CDR3: CASSRRRGAMGEQYF
J: TRBJ2-7; V: TRBV9; size: .; D: .; DNA: TGTGCCAGCAGCGCGACCGATACTACCTACGAGCAGTACTTC; CDR3: CASSATDTTYEQYF
J: TRBJ2-7; V: TRBV5-4; size: .; D: TRBD1; DNA: TGTGCCAGCAGCTTGGGGACAGGGGGCAACGAGCAGTACTTC; CDR3: CASSLGTGGNEQYF